The T cell receptor beta chain described here comes from a study of regulatory T cells in long-lasting Graves disease. Points from the study as a whole: The study found TRBV28, TRBJ1-2 and TRBJ2-5 favored in persistent disease. Among the persistent patients, approximately 2,900 public clonotypes were shared, more than the approximately 970 shared among new patients.

This clonotype was seen a handful of times. The antigen is not known. iRepertoire HTBI primers and Arm-PCR of CDR3 regions built TCR beta libraries. TCRdb re-called the multiplex PCR reads with MiXCR, one entry per CDR3 protein. This table holds approximately 470,000 distinct CDR3 sequences, roughly 17% found once. Time point here: newly diagnosed GD, antithyroid drugs for less than 3 months. Scientists built the TCR library using RNA that was extracted from PBMCs. CDR3 length: 16 residues. From germline, CDR1 is SGDLS and CDR2 YYNGEE. V trimming: 3 bases; J trimming: 7 bases; junction bases outside the gene matches: 8. The same data also contributed to another study, on T cells in Graves' hyperthyroidism and ophthalmopathy. That paper adds: Using the HTBI primer set, a first-round RT-PCR was run on the TCR CDR3. Ophthalmopathy was identified by the model a median about 6.8 months ahead of onset.

This specimen consisted of peripheral blood mononuclear cells (PBMCs), obtained at new diagnosis, from a patient treated with antithyroid drugs. The chain recombines TRBV9 with TRBJ2-1, with 12 bases fitting TRBD2. The origin of this receptor is a man aged 35-49 years with Graves disease. The CDR3 DNA sequence: TGTGCCAGCAGCGCCCGGACTAGCGGGACCCCTAATGAGCAGTTCTTC. Its protein product is CASSARTSGTPNEQFF. Using reference TRBV9 and TRBJ2-1 for the parts outside the CDR3, the full variable domain is DSGVTQTPKHLITATGQRVTLRCSPRSGDLSVYWYQQSLDQGLQFLIQYYNGEERAKGNILERFSAQQFPDLHSELNLSSLELGDSALYFCASSARTSGTPNEQFFGPGTRLTVL.